One and the same sample provided the 6 T cell receptor beta chains below, sequenced in a study of blood T cell repertoires in COVID-19. Produced via immunoSEQ multiplex PCR; TCRdb's table is partial and in-frame only. This table has roughly 290,000 clones, around nine tenths appearing once. Sequencing was carried out using PBMCs or T cells enriched from blood (not recorded which). All receptors derive from a woman in her 40s who had recovered from COVID-19.

The V gene is TRBV29-1, the J gene TRBJ1-1; D might be TRBD1 (6 bases). The CDR3 is 12 amino acids. The germline V gene has CDR1 SQVTM and CDR2 ANQGSEA. V was pared by 7 bases and J by 0 bases, with 9 bases between. The CDR3 DNA follows: TGCAGCGGGACAGTTCTGAACACTGAAGCTTTCTTT. Its protein is CSGTVLNTEAFF.

The chain is built from TRBV6-5 and TRBJ2-7, with 10 bases aligning to TRBD1. The CDR3 length is 16 residues. V trimming: 0 bases; J trimming: 2 bases; junction bases outside the gene matches: 4. Germline V gene sequence: CDR1 MNHEY, CDR2 SVGAGI. The CDR3 nucleotides read TGTGCCAGCAGTTACTCGAGGACAGGGGGAACCTACGAGCAGTACTTC. It specifies CASSYSRTGGTYEQYF.

This clone was recorded many times. In nucleotides, the CDR3 is TGTGCCAGCAGTCACGGACAGCAAAATGAAAAACTGTTTTTT. It is translated as CASSHGQQNEKLFF. The V and J genes are TRBV14 and TRBJ1-4; D is possibly TRBD1 (6 bases). Per germline, CDR1 SGHDN and CDR2 FVKESK. This CDR3 is 14 amino acids long. Deletions cut 6 bases from V and 5 bases from J, with 13 bases between. The full variable domain, with the rest looked up from reference TRBV14 and TRBJ1-4, is EAGVTQFPSHSVIEKGQTVTLRCDPISGHDNLYWYRRVMGKEIKFLLHFVKESKQDESGMPNNRFLAERTGGTYSTLKVQPAELEDSGVYFCASSHGQQNEKLFFGSGTQLSVL.

This clone showed up just a few times. This chain links TRBV4-3 with TRBJ1-3; D is uncertain. V shed 4 bases and J shed 0 bases, with 19 bases lying between them. The CDR3 totals 18 residues. The germline gives CDR1 LGHNA, CDR2 YSLEER. The DNA of the CDR3 is TGCGCCAGCAGCCGCTCCGTCCAGGCGTTACTCTCTGGAAACACCATATATTTT. Translated, it gives CASSRSVQALLSGNTIYF.

The J gene is TRBJ1-1, the V gene TRBV7-9; 9 bases match TRBD1. Germline CDR1 and CDR2: SEHNR and FQNEAQ (reference sequence). J lost 4 bases, V lost 5 bases, and 11 bases had no gene match. The CDR3 covers 16 residues. CDR3 in DNA: TGTGCCAGCAGCCAGGGGGGACAGGGTCGTTTCACTGAAGCTTTCTTT. Translated: CASSQGGQGRFTEAFF.

The V gene is TRBV7-9, the J gene TRBJ1-2; the D gene is possibly TRBD1 (5 bases). Per the germline V gene, CDR1 is SEHNR and CDR2 is FQNEAQ (reference sequence). Trimming took 1 base from V and 8 from J, leaving 11 bases between them. The CDR3 length is 13 residues. The DNA for the CDR3 is TGTGCCAGCAGCTTAGGCGCAGGGAGGGGCTACACCTTC. Translation gives CASSLGAGRGYTF.